What follows is one TCR beta chain and its context. It has no known antigen specificity. Base quality data are lacking; no much larger clone is found one base away. The library was produced with 5' RACE. The instrument given in TCRdb is Illumina HiSeq 2500. A second PCR of about 6 to 11 cycles was run with a J-beta primer mix and a sample-barcoded 5' primer. Each TCR beta cDNA molecule received a unique molecular identifier from a template-switch 5' adaptor carrying 12 random nucleotides. At least 2.5 million CDR3-containing paired-end reads were obtained from each sample. First-strand cDNA synthesis was performed from all RNA using the Mint cDNA synthesis kit, with priming by a TRBC-specific oligonucleotide. All cDNA was treated with uracil-DNA glycosylase and then went through a first 18-cycle PCR with the universal primers M1SS and BC2_uni_R. The source study handled its data this way. Each sample was normalized by randomly selecting 1 million high-quality reads, each carrying a distinct molecular identifier. Instead of being binned into consensus sequences, reads with shared molecular identifiers were discarded. CDR3 identification, clonotype clustering and error correction used MiTCR with a Q25 quality threshold and the strictest error-elimination algorithm. A nonparametric unseen species model using Euler transformation provided a lower-bound estimate of total TCR beta diversity. The raw public reads went through TCRdb reprocessing: fastp at Q25, MiXCR clone calling, in-frame beta chains kept. Every entry covers one CDR3 protein and lists the most common genes and DNA from its rows. The V and J calls were not made by the authors but by TCRdb's processing. The sample records 1.5 million to 2 million distinct CDR3 sequences, about 50% of which are singletons. The ten largest clones take up approximately 2% of the sample.

The germline V gene provides CDR1 MDHEN and CDR2 SYDVKM. The CDR3 goes from the cysteine to the phenylalanine over 14 residues. The retained sequence is limited to the CDR3, 42 bases, with the frame set at the first base. The germline ends are 12 bases apart after V is trimmed by 6 bases and J by 1 base. The data derive from a study of blood T cells in healthy people across ages (dated by TCRdb to the mid-2010s). Study-wide context: Template switching captured roughly one uniquely barcoded TCR beta cDNA molecule per two T cells in model experiments. The study measured age-related changes in TCR beta repertoire diversity using deep sequencing normalized with unique cDNA molecular identifiers. Four age groups were formed from the donors: young (average approximately 15 years), middle-aged (less than 40), aged (over 55) and long-lived (less than 85). To avoid experimental bias, donors of different ages were spread randomly across the sequencing lanes. Using the same blood draw, the study looked at two additional independent replicas of 1 million unique cDNA reads for two donors, one aged 18 to 30 and the other aged 80 or older.

The donors were 40 or so Caucasian individuals from Russia, aged roughly 6 to 90 years, who were systemically healthy. Each donor gave about 9.8 milliliters of peripheral blood, drawn into EDTA-treated Vacutainer tubes. Ficoll-Paque density-gradient centrifugation was used to isolate PBMCs, with at least 6 million per sample. Trizol reagent was used to extract total RNA from the PBMCs, yielding at least 5.5 micrograms per sample. For every donor, an aliquot of PBMCs went through flow cytometry to measure the percentages of naive CD45RAhigh/CD27high T cells. The paper as a whole reports these results and caveats: Estimates of total diversity based on one million sequenced T cells were considered lower bounds and underestimates. Compared with the aged group, the long-lived group had more naive CD4+ T cells, fewer expanded clones and increased TCR diversity, suggesting age selection. Because profiling used bulk unsorted PBMCs, naive and antigen-experienced compartments could not be compared conclusively. Observed TCR beta diversity per million T cells fell roughly linearly with age, and a significant reduction was already apparent by age around 39. Donor CMV infection status was unknown, potentially confounding age-related changes in expanded clonotypes. Observed TCR beta diversity correlated strongly with the percentage of naive T cells measured by flow cytometry.

Here the chain combines TRBV28 and TRBJ1-2; the D gene assignment is ambiguous. This TCR was recovered from a woman aged 40-49 years in good health. The sequencing sample was made of blood. This receptor has the CDR3 CASSSIGYNYGYTF. The bases read TGTGCCAGCAGCTCTATCGGGTATAACTATGGCTACACCTTC.